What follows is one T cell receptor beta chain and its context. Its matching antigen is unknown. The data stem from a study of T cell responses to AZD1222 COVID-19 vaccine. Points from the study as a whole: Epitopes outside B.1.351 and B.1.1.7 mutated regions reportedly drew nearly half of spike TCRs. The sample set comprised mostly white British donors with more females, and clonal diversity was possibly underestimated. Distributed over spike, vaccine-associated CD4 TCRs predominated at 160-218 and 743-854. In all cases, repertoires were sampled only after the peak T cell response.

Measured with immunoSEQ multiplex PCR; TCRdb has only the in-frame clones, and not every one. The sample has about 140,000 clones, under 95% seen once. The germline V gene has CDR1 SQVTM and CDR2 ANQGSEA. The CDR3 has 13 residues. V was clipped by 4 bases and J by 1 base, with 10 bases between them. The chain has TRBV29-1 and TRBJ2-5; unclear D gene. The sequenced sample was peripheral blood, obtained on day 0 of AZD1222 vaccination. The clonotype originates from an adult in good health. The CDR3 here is CSVAQHIQETQYF. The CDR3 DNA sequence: TGCAGCGTTGCTCAGCACATCCAAGAGACCCAGTACTTC.